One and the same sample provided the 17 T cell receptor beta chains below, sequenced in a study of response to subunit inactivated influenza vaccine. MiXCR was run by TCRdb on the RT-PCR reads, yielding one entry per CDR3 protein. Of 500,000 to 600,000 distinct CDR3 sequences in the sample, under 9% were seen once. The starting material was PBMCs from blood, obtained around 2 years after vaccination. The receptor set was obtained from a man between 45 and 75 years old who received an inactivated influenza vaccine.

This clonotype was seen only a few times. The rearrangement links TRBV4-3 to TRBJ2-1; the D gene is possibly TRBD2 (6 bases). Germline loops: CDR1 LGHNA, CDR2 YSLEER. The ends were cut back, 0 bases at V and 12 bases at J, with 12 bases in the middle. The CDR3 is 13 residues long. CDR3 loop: CASSQEGRGVQFF. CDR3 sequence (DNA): TGCGCCAGCAGCCAAGAGGGGCGCGGGGTGCAGTTCTTC.

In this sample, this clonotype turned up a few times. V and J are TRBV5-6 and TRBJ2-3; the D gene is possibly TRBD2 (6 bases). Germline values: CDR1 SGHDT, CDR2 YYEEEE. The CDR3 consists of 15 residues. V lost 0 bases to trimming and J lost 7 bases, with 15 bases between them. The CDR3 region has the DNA TGTGCCAGCAGCTTGGAGGCCGGAGGGGTAAATACGCAGTATTTT. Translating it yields CASSLEAGGVNTQYF.

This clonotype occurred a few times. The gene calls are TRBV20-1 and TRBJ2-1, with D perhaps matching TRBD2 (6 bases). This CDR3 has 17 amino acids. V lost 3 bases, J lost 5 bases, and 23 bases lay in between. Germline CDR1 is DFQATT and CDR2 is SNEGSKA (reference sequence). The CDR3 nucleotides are TGCAGTGCTAGTAACCCATATAGCGGAGACGGCAACAATGAGCAGTTCTTC. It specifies CSASNPYSGDGNNEQFF.

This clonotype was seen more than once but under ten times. CDR3 region: CASSQDRAGGASDTQYF. The CDR3 DNA follows: TGCGCCAGCAGCCAAGATAGGGCCGGGGGGGCGTCAGATACGCAGTATTTT. The chain uses TRBV4-3 and TRBJ2-3, with TRBD2 matching 8 bases. This CDR3 is 17 amino acids long. Germline CDR1 LGHNA, CDR2 YSLEER. V was clipped by 0 bases and J by 4 bases; unmatched bases: 9.

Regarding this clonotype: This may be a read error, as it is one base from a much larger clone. CDR3 DNA: TGCGCCAGCAGCCCCTTCTTGGCTGGCGGGACGGACAATGAGCAGTTCTTC. As protein: CASSPFLAGGTDNEQFF. V usage is TRBV4-3 and J usage is TRBJ2-1, with D possibly TRBD2 on 6 matching bases. This CDR3 region has 17 residues. The V and J ends lost 4 bases and 5 bases respectively, with 21 bases between them. Germline CDR1 is LGHNA and CDR2 is YSLEER.

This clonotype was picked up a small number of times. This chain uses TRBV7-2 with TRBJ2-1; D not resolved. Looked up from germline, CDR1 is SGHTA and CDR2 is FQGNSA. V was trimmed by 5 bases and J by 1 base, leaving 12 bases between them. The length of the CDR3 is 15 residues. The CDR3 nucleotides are TGTGCCAGCAGCCTTCTCAAAGGGTCCTACAATGAGCAGTTCTTC. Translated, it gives CASSLLKGSYNEQFF. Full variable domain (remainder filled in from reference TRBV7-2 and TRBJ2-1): GAGVSQSPSNKVTEKGKDVELRCDPISGHTALYWYRQSLGQGLEFLIYFQGNSAPDKSGLPSDRFSAERTGGSVSTLTIQRTQQEDSAVYLCASSLLKGSYNEQFFGPGTRLTVL.

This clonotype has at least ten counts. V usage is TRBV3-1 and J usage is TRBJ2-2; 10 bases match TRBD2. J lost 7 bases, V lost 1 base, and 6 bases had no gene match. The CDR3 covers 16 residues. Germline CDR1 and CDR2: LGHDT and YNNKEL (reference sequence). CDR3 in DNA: TGTGCCAGCAGCCAAGCTAGCGGGAGCCGCTTCGGGGAGCTGTTTTTT. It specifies CASSQASGSRFGELFF.

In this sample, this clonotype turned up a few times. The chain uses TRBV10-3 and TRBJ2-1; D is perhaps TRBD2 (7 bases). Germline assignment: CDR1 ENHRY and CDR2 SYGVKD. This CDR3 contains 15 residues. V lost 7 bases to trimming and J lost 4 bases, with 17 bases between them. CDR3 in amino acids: CAIKGPGGPYNEQFF. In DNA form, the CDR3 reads TGTGCCATCAAGGGGCCGGGGGGCCCTTACAATGAGCAGTTCTTC.

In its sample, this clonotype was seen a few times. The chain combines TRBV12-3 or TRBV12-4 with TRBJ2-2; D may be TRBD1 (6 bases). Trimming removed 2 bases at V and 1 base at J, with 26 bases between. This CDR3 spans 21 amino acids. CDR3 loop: CASSLIFPVSKGGWNTGELFF. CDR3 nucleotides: TGTGCCAGCAGTTTAATTTTCCCTGTAAGCAAAGGGGGATGGAACACCGGGGAGCTGTTTTTT.

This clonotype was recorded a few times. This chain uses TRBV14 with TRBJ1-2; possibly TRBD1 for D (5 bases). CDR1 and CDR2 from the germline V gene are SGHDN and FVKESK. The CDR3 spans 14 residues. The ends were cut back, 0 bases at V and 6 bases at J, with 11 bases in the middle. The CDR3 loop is CASSQDQGSNGYTF. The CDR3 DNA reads TGTGCCAGCAGCCAAGACCAGGGAAGTAATGGCTACACCTTC.

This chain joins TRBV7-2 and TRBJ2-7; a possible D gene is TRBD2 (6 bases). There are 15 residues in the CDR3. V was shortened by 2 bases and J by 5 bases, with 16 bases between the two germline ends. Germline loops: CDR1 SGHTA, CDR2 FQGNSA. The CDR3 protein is CASSLRIGTGHEQYF. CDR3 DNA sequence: TGTGCCAGCAGCTTACGGATCGGGACTGGCCACGAGCAGTACTTC.

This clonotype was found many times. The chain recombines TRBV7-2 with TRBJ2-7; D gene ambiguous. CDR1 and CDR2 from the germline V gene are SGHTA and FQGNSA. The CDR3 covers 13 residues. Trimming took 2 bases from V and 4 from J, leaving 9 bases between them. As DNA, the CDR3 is TGTGCCAGCAGCTTATCGGCAGGATACGAGCAGTACTTC. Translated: CASSLSAGYEQYF.

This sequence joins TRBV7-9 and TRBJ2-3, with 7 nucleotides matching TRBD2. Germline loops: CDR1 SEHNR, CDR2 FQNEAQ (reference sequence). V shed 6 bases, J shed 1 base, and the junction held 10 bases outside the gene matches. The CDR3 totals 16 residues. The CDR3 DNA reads TGTGCCAGCAGACCGAACTCTCGGGGGGGCACAGATACGCAGTATTTT. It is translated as CASRPNSRGGTDTQYF.

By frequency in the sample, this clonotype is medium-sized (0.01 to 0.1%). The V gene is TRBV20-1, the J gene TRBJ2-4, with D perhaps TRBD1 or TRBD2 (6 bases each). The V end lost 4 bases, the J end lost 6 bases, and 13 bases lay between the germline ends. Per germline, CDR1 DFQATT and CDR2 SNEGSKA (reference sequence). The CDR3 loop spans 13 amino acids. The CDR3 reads CSATGGGGNIQYF. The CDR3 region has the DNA TGCAGTGCTACCGGAGGAGGGGGAAACATTCAGTACTTC.

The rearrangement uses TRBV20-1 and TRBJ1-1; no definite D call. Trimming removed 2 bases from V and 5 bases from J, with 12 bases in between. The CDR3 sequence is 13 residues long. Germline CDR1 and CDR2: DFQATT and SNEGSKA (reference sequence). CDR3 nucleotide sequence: TGCAGTGCTAGACCCCCGGCAGGAACTGAAGCTTTCTTT. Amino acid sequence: CSARPPAGTEAFF.

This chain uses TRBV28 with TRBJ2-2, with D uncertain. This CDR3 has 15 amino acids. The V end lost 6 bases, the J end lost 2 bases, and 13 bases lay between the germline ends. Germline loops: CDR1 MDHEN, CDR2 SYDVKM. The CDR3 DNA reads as TGTGCCAGCAGCCGAACAAGATTTAACACCGGGGAGCTGTTTTTT. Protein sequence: CASSRTRFNTGELFF.

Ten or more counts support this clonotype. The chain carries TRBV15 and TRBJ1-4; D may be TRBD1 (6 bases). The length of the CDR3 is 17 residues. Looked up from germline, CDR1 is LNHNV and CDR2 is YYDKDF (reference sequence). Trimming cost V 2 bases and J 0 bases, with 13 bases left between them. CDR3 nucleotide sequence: TGTGCCACCAGCAGATCCCCCCACAGGGCAACTAATGAAAAACTGTTTTTT. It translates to CATSRSPHRATNEKLFF.